Below, one T cell receptor beta chain is given with its context. The antigen is undetermined. There are 14 residues in the CDR3. The V segment lost 4 bases and the J segment 4 bases; nucleotides outside the gene matches: 5. CDR1 and CDR2 from the germline V gene are SQVTM and ANQGSEA. This sample stems from a study of CD8+ T cells in alopecia areata. General study points: The presence of one nonresponder keeps the tie between baseline CD8+ expansion and response uncertain.

RNA, once extracted, was reverse transcribed into cDNA for use as the sequencing template. Profiling relied on immunoSEQ multiplex PCR, and the TCRdb table lists in-frame clones only, not all of them. The sample has about 190,000 clones, around 56% seen once. Sample treatment: oral pan-JAK inhibitor, 5-10 mg twice daily. The genes are TRBV29-1 and TRBJ2-5; 11 bases match TRBD1. Sequenced here: CD4+ T cells sorted from blood, sampled at week 4, from a patient treated with tofacitinib. The receptor was derived from a human donor with alopecia areata. This CDR3 is CSVVPGQGAETQYF. The CDR3 DNA follows: TGCAGCGTTGTGCCAGGACAGGGGGCAGAGACCCAGTACTTC.